This T cell receptor beta chain appears in the sequencing data of a study of T cell clones after liver transplantation. Overall study context: Standard immunosuppression, with no induction, continued until 12-24 months after transplant. Tolerance: complete withdrawal held at least one year, liver enzymes staying within twice normal.

CD3+CD4+ and CD3+CD8+ cells were FACS-sorted from thawed unstimulated PBMCs. Concerning this clone: As yet, its antigen is unknown.

Assay: immunoSEQ multiplex PCR; the TCRdb copy retains only in-frame clones and omits some. The table shows 55,000 to 75,000 clones, with 70% occurring only once. Study-wide findings and caveats: Donor-reactive sequences fell more than third party-reactive ones, suggesting partial deletion.

CDR1 and CDR2 from the germline V gene are SGHRS and YFSETQ. Trimming left V 0 bases short and J 4 bases short, with 11 bases between. The CDR3 loop spans 15 amino acids. The source of this sequence is a human patient who received a liver transplant. Some T cells may possibly be graft donor cells. Source: CD4+ T cells from blood, taken at the 15-month timepoint. The chain joins TRBV5-1 to TRBJ1-5; D is uncertain. The CDR3 loop reads CASSLGITENQPQHF. CDR3 in DNA: TGCGCCAGCAGCTTGGGGATTACAGAGAATCAGCCCCAGCATTTT.